This T cell receptor beta chain was found in a study of Graves' ophthalmopathy and Graves' hyperthyroidism. Germline loops: CDR1 MDHEN, CDR2 SYDVKM. This CDR3 contains 18 residues. J lost 7 bases, V lost 3 bases, and 13 bases had no gene match. A follow-up of 18 months without ophthalmopathy meant that hyperthyroidism was stable. Exclusion covered patients with other autoimmune diseases or uncontrolled infections (as well as pregnancy or lactation). PBMCs were density-gradient isolated from roughly 9.5 ml fresh blood. This clonotype showed up just a few times. The target antigen is unknown. RNA transcripts were the source from which TCR beta CDR3 regions were amplified. HTBI primers primed a first-round RT-PCR, and a second-round multiplex PCR followed. MiXCR was run by TCRdb on the multiplex PCR reads, yielding one entry per CDR3 protein. The sample holds just over 600,000 distinct CDR3 sequences, about a fifth seen once.

Whole-study findings and limits: Thyroid clonotypes that were expanded above 0.001 frequency mostly also appeared in blood.

The sequencing sample was made of peripheral blood. The sequence was obtained from a woman between 18 and 29 years old with stable Graves' hyperthyroidism. Some clones in this sample may be carry-over from other donors' samples. The chain uses TRBV28 and TRBJ1-6, with 9 bases aligning to TRBD1. The CDR3 is CASSFNLRLQGANSPLHF. In DNA, the CDR3 is TGTGCCAGCAGTTTTAATCTCCGACTACAGGGGGCCAATTCACCCCTCCACTTT.